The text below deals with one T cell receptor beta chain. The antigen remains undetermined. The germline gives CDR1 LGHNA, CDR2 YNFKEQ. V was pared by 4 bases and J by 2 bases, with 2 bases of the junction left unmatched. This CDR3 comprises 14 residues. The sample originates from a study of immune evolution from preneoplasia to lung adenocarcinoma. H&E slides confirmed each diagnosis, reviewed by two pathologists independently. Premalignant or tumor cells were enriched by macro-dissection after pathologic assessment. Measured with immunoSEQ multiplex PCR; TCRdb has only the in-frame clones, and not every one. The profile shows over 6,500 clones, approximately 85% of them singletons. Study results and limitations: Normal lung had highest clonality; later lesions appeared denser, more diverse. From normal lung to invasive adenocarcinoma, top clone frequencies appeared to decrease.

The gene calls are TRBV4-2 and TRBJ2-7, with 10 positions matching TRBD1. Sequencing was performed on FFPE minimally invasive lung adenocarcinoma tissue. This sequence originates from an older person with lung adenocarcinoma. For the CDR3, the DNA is TGTGCCAGCAGCCTCGGACAGGGGGCCTACGAGCAGTACTTC. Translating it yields CASSLGQGAYEQYF.